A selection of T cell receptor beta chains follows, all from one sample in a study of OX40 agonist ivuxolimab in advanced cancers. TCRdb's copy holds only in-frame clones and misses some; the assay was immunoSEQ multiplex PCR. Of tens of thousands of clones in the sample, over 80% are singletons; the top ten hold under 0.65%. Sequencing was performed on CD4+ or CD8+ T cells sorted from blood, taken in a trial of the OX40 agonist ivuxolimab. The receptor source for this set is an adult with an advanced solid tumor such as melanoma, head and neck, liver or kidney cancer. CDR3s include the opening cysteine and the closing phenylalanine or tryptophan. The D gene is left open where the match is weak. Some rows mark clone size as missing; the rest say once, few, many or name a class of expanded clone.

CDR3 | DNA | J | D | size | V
CSVRGLRASPDTQYF | TGCAGCGTACGCGGCTTGCGGGCGAGCCCAGATACGCAGTATTTT | TRBJ2-3 | - | - | TRBV29-1
CASSLSEWGWVNEQFF | TGTGCCAGCAGTTTATCGGAGTGGGGTTGGGTCAATGAGCAGTTCTTC | TRBJ2-1 | - | - | TRBV27
CAISEVQNTEAFF | TGTGCCATCAGTGAGGTACAGAACACTGAAGCTTTCTTT | TRBJ1-1 | - | - | TRBV10-3
CASRLAGFGEQFF | TGTGCCAGCAGGCTAGCGGGTTTTGGTGAGCAGTTCTTC | TRBJ2-1 | TRBD2 | once | TRBV28
CASSPNRAPGSPQHF | TGTGCCAGCAGCCCCAACAGGGCTCCCGGGAGTCCCCAGCATTTT | TRBJ1-5 | - | - | TRBV27
CASWAGGLDNEQFF | TGTGCCAGTTGGGCGGGAGGGTTGGACAATGAGCAGTTCTTC | TRBJ2-1 | TRBD2 | - | TRBV2
CASSPPKTWDRKNIQYF | TGTGCCAGCTCACCACCGAAAACCTGGGACAGGAAAAACATTCAGTACTTC | TRBJ2-4 | TRBD1 | - | TRBV18
CASSQTGGTIGYTF | TGTGCCAGCAGTCAGACAGGGGGGACTATAGGCTACACCTTC | TRBJ1-2 | TRBD1 | few | TRBV2
CASSLRPQRETYNEQFF | TGTGCCAGCAGCTTACGGCCCCAGCGGGAGACCTACAATGAGCAGTTCTTC | TRBJ2-1 | TRBD2 | - | TRBV7-2
CASSQLFSSYEQYF | TGTGCCAGCAGCCAATTGTTTAGCTCCTACGAGCAGTACTTC | TRBJ2-7 | - | once | TRBV4-2
CASSQEPGRQDF | TGCGCCAGCAGCCAAGAACCTGGCAGGCAAGATTTC | TRBJ2-4 | - | - | TRBV4-1
CASSLTRYEQYF | TGTGCCAGCAGCTTGACTAGGTACGAGCAGTACTTC | TRBJ2-7 | - | - | TRBV11-2
CASSFSGGSTDTQYF | TGTGCCAGCAGTTTTAGCGGGGGGAGCACAGATACGCAGTATTTT | TRBJ2-3 | TRBD2 | - | TRBV28
CASSFLASGLDTQYF | TGTGCCAGCAGTTTTCTGGCTAGCGGGTTAGATACGCAGTATTTT | TRBJ2-3 | TRBD2 | - | TRBV27
CASSRGLGQETQYF | TGCGCCAGCAGCCGTGGACTAGGTCAAGAGACCCAGTACTTC | TRBJ2-5 | TRBD2 | - | TRBV5-1
CASRPGLAYEQYF | TGTGCCAGCAGGCCGGGACTAGCCTACGAGCAGTACTTC | TRBJ2-7 | TRBD2 | - | TRBV28
CAWRQGWTDTQYF | TGTGCCTGGAGACAGGGATGGACAGATACGCAGTATTTT | TRBJ2-3 | - | - | TRBV30
CASSVGFRVGETQYF | TGTGCCAGCAGCGTAGGTTTCAGGGTTGGCGAGACCCAGTACTTC | TRBJ2-5 | - | - | TRBV9
CASSTTSGTMKTQYF | TGTGCCAGCAGCACAACATCCGGGACTATGAAGACCCAGTACTTC | TRBJ2-5 | TRBD2 | - | TRBV5-6
CASSLDGGVGEQFF | TGTGCCAGCAGCTTAGATGGCGGGGTCGGTGAGCAGTTCTTC | TRBJ2-1 | - | - | TRBV7-9
CAWTRLTGVLRKSEQFF | TGTGCCTGGACCCGCTTGACGGGAGTTTTACGAAAGAGTGAGCAGTTCTTC | TRBJ2-1 | - | - | TRBV30
CASGFSGSLNEQFF | TGTGCCAGTGGGTTTAGCGGGAGTCTCAATGAGCAGTTCTTC | TRBJ2-1 | TRBD2 | - | TRBV19
CASSFPGGSNGYTF | TGTGCCAGCAGTTTCCCTGGGGGTAGTAATGGCTACACCTTC | TRBJ1-2 | - | once | TRBV7-9
CASSVGGVNQPQHF | TGTGCCAGCAGCGTAGGTGGGGTCAATCAGCCCCAGCATTTT | TRBJ1-5 | - | - | TRBV9
CASSLRELNTEAFF | TGTGCCAGCAGCTTGCGGGAGTTGAACACTGAAGCTTTCTTT | TRBJ1-1 | - | - | TRBV7-9
CAISDQGYEQYF | TGTGCCATCAGTGATCAGGGTTACGAGCAGTACTTC | TRBJ2-7 | - | - | TRBV10-3
CAWTNPGQYNSPLHF | TGTGCCTGGACGAACCCGGGACAGTATAATTCACCCCTCCACTTT | TRBJ1-6 | TRBD1 | - | TRBV30
CASSWGLSSGNTIYF | TGTGCTAGCAGCTGGGGACTTAGCTCTGGAAACACCATATATTTT | TRBJ1-3 | - | - | TRBV7-7
CASSFLPNTGELFF | TGTGCCAGCAGTTTTCTTCCTAACACCGGGGAGCTGTTTTTT | TRBJ2-2 | - | - | TRBV6-6
CASSADRQGYGYTF | TGTGCCAGCAGTGCCGATAGACAGGGCTATGGCTACACCTTC | TRBJ1-2 | TRBD1 | - | TRBV25-1
CASRIRDRGGTGANVLTF | TGTGCAAGTCGCATCCGGGACAGGGGGGGAACTGGGGCCAACGTCCTGACTTTC | TRBJ2-6 | - | - | TRBV12-2
CASSPYGGLLSSTDTQYF | TGTGCCAGCAGCCCATACGGGGGGCTCCTTTCTAGCACAGATACGCAGTATTTT | TRBJ2-3 | - | - | TRBV4-2
CASRPRGGHYNEQFF | TGTGCCAGCCGCCCCCGTGGGGGACACTACAATGAGCAGTTCTTC | TRBJ2-1 | - | - | TRBV19
CSVPGTGGYEQYF | TGCAGCGTCCCCGGGACAGGGGGCTACGAGCAGTACTTC | TRBJ2-7 | TRBD1 | once | TRBV29-1
CASSMSGANEKLFF | TGCGCCAGCAGCATGTCCGGGGCGAATGAAAAACTGTTTTTT | TRBJ1-4 | - | few | TRBV5-1
CAWSHHARRGGYTF | TGTGCCTGGAGCCACCACGCCCGGCGAGGGGGCTACACCTTC | TRBJ1-2 | - | - | TRBV30
CASSPGTTYEQYF | TGTGCCAGCAGCCCCGGGACAACCTACGAGCAGTACTTC | TRBJ2-7 | - | - | TRBV5-4
CASSLWGQAGSNEKLFF | TGTGCCAGCAGTTTATGGGGACAGGCAGGGTCTAATGAAAAACTGTTTTTT | TRBJ1-4 | TRBD1 | once | TRBV28
CASRETGSGTEAFF | TGTGCCAGCAGGGAGACAGGGAGCGGCACTGAAGCTTTCTTT | TRBJ1-1 | TRBD1 | - | TRBV6-5
CASSLWGGIGSYEQYF | TGTGCCAGCAGTTTATGGGGGGGGATCGGCTCCTACGAGCAGTACTTC | TRBJ2-7 | TRBD2 | - | TRBV28
CASSIRGQGARGNTIYF | TGTGCCAGTAGTATACGGGGACAGGGGGCGCGAGGAAACACCATATATTTT | TRBJ1-3 | TRBD1 | - | TRBV19
CASGSGGRASQGETQYF | TGTGCCAGCGGGTCTGGCGGGAGGGCCTCACAAGGAGAGACCCAGTACTTC | TRBJ2-5 | TRBD2 | - | TRBV9